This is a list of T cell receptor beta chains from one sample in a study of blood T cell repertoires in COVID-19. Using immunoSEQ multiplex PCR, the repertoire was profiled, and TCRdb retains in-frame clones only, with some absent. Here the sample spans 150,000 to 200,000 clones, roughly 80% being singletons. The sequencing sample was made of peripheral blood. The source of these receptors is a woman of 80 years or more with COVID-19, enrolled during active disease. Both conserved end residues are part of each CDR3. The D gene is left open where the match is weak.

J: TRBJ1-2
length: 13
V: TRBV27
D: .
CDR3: CASSLSANYGYTF

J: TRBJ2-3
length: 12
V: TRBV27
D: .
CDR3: CASSPSGDTQYF

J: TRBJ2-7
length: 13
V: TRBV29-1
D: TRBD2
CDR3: CSVPRGEGAGQYF

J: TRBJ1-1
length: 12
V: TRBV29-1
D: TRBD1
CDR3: CSVHRGGTEAFF

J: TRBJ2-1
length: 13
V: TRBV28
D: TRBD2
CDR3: CASRSQGGSKQFF

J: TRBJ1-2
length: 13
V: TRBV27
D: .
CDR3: CASSKTERYGYTF

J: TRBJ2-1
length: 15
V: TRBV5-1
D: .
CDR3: CASRRSGPSYNEQFF

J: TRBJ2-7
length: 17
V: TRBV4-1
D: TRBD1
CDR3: CASSQQPRGTGVGEQYF

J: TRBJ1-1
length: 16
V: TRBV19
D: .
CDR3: CASSDRVRMSNTEAFF

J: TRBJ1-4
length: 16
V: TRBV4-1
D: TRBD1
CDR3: CASSQYPGQENEKLFF

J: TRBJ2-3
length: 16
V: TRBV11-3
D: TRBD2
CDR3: CASSSRTSGKVDTQYF

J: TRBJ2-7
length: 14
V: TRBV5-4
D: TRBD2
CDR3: CASSPGGTSYEQYF

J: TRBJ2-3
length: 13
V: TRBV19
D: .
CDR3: CASRPSGVDTQYF

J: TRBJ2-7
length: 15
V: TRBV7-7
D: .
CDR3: CASSFGSGGSYEQYF

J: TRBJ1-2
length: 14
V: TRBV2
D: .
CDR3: CASRNDNFSYGYTF

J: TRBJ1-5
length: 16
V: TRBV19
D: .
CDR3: CASSTTRQNSNQPQHF

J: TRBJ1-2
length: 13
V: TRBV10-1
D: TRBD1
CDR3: CASSADRVRGYTF

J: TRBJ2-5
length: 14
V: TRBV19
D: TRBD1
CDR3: CASSRDRGTKTQYF

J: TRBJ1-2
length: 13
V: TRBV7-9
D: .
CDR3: CASSLRGNYGYTF

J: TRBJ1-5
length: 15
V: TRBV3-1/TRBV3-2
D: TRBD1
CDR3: CASSQAGQWNQPQHF

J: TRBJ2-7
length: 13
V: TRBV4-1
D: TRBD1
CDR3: CASSLWGQDEQYF

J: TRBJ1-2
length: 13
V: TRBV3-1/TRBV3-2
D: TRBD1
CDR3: CASSLGQGGGYTF

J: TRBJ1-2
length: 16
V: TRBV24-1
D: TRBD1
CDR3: CATSDATGPQNYGYTF

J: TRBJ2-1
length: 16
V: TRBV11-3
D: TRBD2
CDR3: CASSSLTSGMYNEQFF

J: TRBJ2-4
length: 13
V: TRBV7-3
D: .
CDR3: CASSSQEGNIQYF

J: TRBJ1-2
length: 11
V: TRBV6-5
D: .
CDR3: CASESGGGYTF

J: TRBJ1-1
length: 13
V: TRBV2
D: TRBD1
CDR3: CASRGTGVAEAFF

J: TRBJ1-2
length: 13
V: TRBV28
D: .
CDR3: CASSRSSLYGYTF

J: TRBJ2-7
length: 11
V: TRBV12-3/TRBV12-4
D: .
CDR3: CASSFGYEQYF

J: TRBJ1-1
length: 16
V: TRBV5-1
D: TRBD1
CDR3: CASSSGQITSNTEAFF

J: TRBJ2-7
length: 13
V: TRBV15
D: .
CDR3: CATSRGGVYEQYF

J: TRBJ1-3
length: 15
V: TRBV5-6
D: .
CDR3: CASTTLRGSGNTIYF

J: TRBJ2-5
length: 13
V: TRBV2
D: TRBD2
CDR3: CAIRGLGVETQYF

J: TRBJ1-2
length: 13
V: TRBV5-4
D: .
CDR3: CASSSAGVHGYTF

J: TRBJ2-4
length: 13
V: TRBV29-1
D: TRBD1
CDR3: CSVGTGTGNIQYF

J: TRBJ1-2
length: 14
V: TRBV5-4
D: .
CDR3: CASSLEAGRYGYTF

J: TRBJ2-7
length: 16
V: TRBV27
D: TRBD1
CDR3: CASSRTGRDRAYEQYF

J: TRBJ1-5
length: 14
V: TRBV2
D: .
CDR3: CASSDRGVGQPQHF

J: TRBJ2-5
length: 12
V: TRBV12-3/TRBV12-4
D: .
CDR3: CASSLARKTQYF

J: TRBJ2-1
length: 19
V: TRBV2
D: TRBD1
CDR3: CASSERKGDRPIGYNEQFF

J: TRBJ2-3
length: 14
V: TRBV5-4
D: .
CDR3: CASSLERSTDTQYF

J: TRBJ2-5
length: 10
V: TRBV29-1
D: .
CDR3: CSVQRETQYF

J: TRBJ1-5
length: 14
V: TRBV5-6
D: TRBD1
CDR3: CASSFGTADQPQHF

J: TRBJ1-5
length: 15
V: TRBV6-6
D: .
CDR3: CASSYSVPRGQPQHF

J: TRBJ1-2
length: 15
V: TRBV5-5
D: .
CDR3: CASSSGVGNNYGYTF

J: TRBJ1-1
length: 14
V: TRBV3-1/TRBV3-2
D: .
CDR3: CASSQEGRGTEAFF

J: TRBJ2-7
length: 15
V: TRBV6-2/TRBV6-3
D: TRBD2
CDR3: CASSYGLAGWYEQYF

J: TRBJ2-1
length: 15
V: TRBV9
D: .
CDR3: CASSVAGDSYNEQFF

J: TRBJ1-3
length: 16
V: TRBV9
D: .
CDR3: CASSPRQATSGNTIYF

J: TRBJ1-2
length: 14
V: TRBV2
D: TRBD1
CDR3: CASSAGTGFYGYTF

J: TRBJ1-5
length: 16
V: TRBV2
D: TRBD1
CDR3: CASRDRGQPSNQPQHF

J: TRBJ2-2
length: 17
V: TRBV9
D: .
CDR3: CASSVVAQGSRPGELFF

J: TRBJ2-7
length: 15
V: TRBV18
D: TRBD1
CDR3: CASSPPGQGAYEQYF

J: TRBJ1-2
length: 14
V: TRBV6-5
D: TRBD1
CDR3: CASSVGQGAYGYTF

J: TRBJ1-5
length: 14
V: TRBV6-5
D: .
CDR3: CASAIRGVSQPQHF

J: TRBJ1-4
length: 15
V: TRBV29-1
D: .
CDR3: CSAPGAAQSGWKLFF

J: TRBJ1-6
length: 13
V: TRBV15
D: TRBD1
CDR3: CATSRSTGETLHF

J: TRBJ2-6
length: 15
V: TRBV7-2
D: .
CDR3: CASSLGGPGANVLTF

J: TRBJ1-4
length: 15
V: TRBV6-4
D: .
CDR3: CASTLLGGTNEKLFF

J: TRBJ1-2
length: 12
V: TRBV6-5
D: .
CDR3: CASSPPRGGSTF